The 14 T cell receptor beta chains reported below all come from one sample, sequenced in a study of control samples from healthy donors and cancer patients. Repertoires were generated with immunoSEQ multiplex PCR, while TCRdb's copy carries only in-frame clones and drops some. The sample includes over 100,000 clones, 80% to 95% seen only once; the top ten take 2% to 2.5%. The sequencing sample was made of blood. The source is a woman aged 50 to 60 in good health.

This sequence joins TRBV6-1 and TRBJ2-1; TRBD1 might be the D (7 bases). Germline V gene data show CDR1 as MNHNS and CDR2 as SASEGT. V shed 3 bases and J shed 9 bases, with 24 bases lying between them. This CDR3 has 17 amino acids. CDR3 residues: CASSDPLGAGQTGEQFF. The CDR3, as DNA: TGTGCCAGCAGTGACCCGTTGGGGGCGGGACAGACTGGTGAGCAGTTCTTC.

The chain combines TRBV3-1 (or the pseudogene TRBV3-2) with TRBJ2-5; D gene unclear. Trimming took 3 bases from V and 4 from J, leaving 9 bases between them. Germline lookup yields CDR1 LGHDT and CDR2 YNNKEL (reference sequence). The CDR3 length is 13 residues. The CDR3, as DNA: TGTGCCAGCAGCCATTCCCGATCAGAGACCCAGTACTTC. This sequence encodes CASSHSRSETQYF.

The V call is TRBV6-5, the J call TRBJ1-2, with a weak D call TRBD1 (6 bases). Germline CDR1 and CDR2: MNHEY and SVGAGI. V was trimmed by 6 bases and J by 8 bases, leaving 13 bases between them. CDR3 length: 12 amino acids. CDR3 amino acids: CASRNTGSGYTF. The CDR3 DNA follows: TGTGCCAGCAGGAACACAGGGAGCGGCTACACCTTC.

The chain combines TRBV19 with TRBJ1-4; D gene unclear. Germline CDR1 is LNHDA and CDR2 is SQIVND (reference sequence). CDR3 size: 14 residues. The ends were cut back, 1 base at V and 7 bases at J, with 10 bases in the middle. The CDR3 reads CASSIGVRSEKLFF. As DNA, the CDR3 is TGTGCCAGTAGTATAGGAGTTCGCAGTGAAAAACTGTTTTTT.

CDR3 sequence (DNA): TGTGCCAGCAGCTCGGACACGACTTTGGGCTACACCTTC. Its translation is CASSSDTTLGYTF. The V call is TRBV4-2, the J call TRBJ1-2, with TRBD1 as a possible D gene (5 bases). Germline-derived CDR1 and CDR2 are LGHNA and YNFKEQ. The CDR3 runs 13 residues. The V end was cut by 5 bases, the J end by 8 bases, with 15 bases between.

The chain combines TRBV6-6 with TRBJ2-7, with D maybe TRBD2 (6 bases). The V gene's germline CDR1 is MNHNY and CDR2 SVGAGI (reference sequence). V lost 6 bases, J lost 3 bases, and 18 bases lay in between. The CDR3 is 15 amino acids. Here the CDR3 reads CASSPLRREIYEQYF. The CDR3 region has the DNA TGTGCCAGCAGCCCCTTACGGAGGGAGATCTACGAGCAGTACTTC.

J is TRBJ2-7 and V is TRBV5-1; no clear D gene. This CDR3 contains 14 residues. V was clipped by 1 base and J by 2 bases, with 10 bases between them. Germline V gene sequence: CDR1 SGHRS, CDR2 YFSETQ. CDR3 in DNA: TGCGCCAGCAGCTTGACCGAAAAGGCCTACGAGCAGTACTTC. Translation gives CASSLTEKAYEQYF.

The chain carries TRBV7-9 and TRBJ1-1; D is ambiguous. V was shortened by 2 bases and J by 1 base, with 5 bases between the two germline ends. CDR3 size: 13 residues. CDR1 is SEHNR and CDR2 is FQNEAQ in the germline V gene (reference sequence). This CDR3 is CASSLQPNTEAFF. CDR3 in DNA: TGTGCCAGCAGCTTACAGCCGAACACTGAAGCTTTCTTT.

J is TRBJ2-5 and V is TRBV4-2; D not resolved. The length of the CDR3 is 16 residues. Per germline, CDR1 LGHNA and CDR2 YNFKEQ. Trimming left V 1 base short and J 5 bases short, with 17 bases between. CDR3 coding DNA: TGTGCCAGCAGCCAAGTCGCCGGCCTTAGCCGGGAGACCCAGTACTTC. Translated: CASSQVAGLSRETQYF.

The count of this clone is one. The chain employs TRBV28 and TRBJ2-5; 9 bases map to TRBD2. The CDR3 is 15 residues long. CDR1 is MDHEN and CDR2 is SYDVKM in the germline V gene. Trimming took 5 bases from V and 2 from J; bases not matched to a gene: 6. As DNA, the CDR3 is TGTGCCAGCAGTCTCTCGCGGGGGGGACAAGAGACCCAGTACTTC. Translation: CASSLSRGGQETQYF.

The J gene is TRBJ2-1, the V gene TRBV6-5, with 11 bases that match TRBD2. The V gene's germline CDR1 is MNHEY and CDR2 SVGAGI. The junction had 8 bases not matched to a gene; V was cut back by 8 bases and J by 8 bases. This CDR3 contains 14 residues. CDR3 in amino acids: CASGTSGSVYEQFF. CDR3 nucleotides: TGTGCCAGCGGTACTAGCGGGAGTGTATATGAGCAGTTCTTC.

Note on this clone: Germline is not matched at one junction end, which may reflect a read error. The V gene is TRBV6-4, the J gene TRBJ1-3; D gene ambiguous. The V gene's germline CDR1 is MRHNA and CDR2 SNTAGT. The CDR3 contains 13 residues. CDR3 in amino acids: CASSESPGNTIYF. CDR3 nucleotide sequence: TGTGCCAGCAGTGAATCCCCTGGGAACACCATATATTTT.

This rearrangement joins TRBV20-1 to TRBJ2-7, with D perhaps TRBD1 (6 bases). The germline gives CDR1 DFQATT, CDR2 SNEGSKA (reference sequence). V lost 3 bases and J 2 bases, leaving 17 bases between the germline ends. The CDR3 has 15 residues. CDR3 sequence: CSASGGQGMTYEQYF. The CDR3, as DNA: TGCAGTGCTAGTGGTGGTCAGGGGATGACCTACGAGCAGTACTTC.

To note about this clone: This sample includes further DNA sequences coding for the same CDR3. The V call is TRBV18, the J call TRBJ1-1; TRBD1 matches at 8 bases. Germline V gene lookup returns CDR1 KGHSH and CDR2 LQKENI. The CDR3 contains 14 residues. Germline trimming cut 3 bases from V and 4 bases from J; bases unmatched to any gene: 4. The CDR3 loop is CASSPGQGATEAFF. For the CDR3, the DNA is TGTGCCAGCTCACCGGGTCAGGGGGCCACTGAAGCTTTCTTT.